The 22 T cell receptor beta chains in this list originate from one sample, sequenced in a study of post-analysis software for immune sequencing data. Study-wide results and limits: Controls had lower frequencies than patients of 4 or 5 TRBV segments, which included TRBV5-6, TRBV5-1 and TRBV20-1.

The antigens of these receptors remain unknown. Tagging with unique molecular identifiers was a feature of the TCR beta cDNA libraries. TCRdb reprocessed the PCR reads with MiXCR, giving one entry per CDR3 protein. The data show roughly 540,000 distinct CDR3 sequences, around 34% seen once. Material for sequencing was blood. All receptors derive from a girl younger than 18 with multiple sclerosis.

This chain uses TRBV29-1 with TRBJ2-1; D gene uncertain. V shed 5 bases and J shed 5 bases, with 16 bases lying between them. CDR3 length: 14 residues. The germline V gene has CDR1 SQVTM and CDR2 ANQGSEA. In nucleotides, the CDR3 is TGCAGCGTTATAGACCAGAGAGCTCACAATGAGCAGTTCTTC. Its translation: CSVIDQRAHNEQFF.

The chain carries TRBV5-1 and TRBJ1-2; 11 nucleotides align to TRBD1. V shed 4 bases and J 3 bases; nucleotides not matched to a gene: 11. Germline V gene data show CDR1 as SGHRS and CDR2 as YFSETQ. CDR3 length: 17 residues. In DNA form, the CDR3 reads TGCGCCAGCAGCACCGGACAGGGGGCTGTATTGGACTATGGCTACACCTTC. This codes for CASSTGQGAVLDYGYTF.

This clonotype was counted only a few times. The chain carries TRBV7-9 and TRBJ2-1; D gene uncertain. V was clipped by 1 base and J by 12 bases, with 16 bases between them. CDR1 and CDR2 (germline): SEHNR, FQNEAQ (reference sequence). The CDR3 sequence is 14 residues long. CDR3 DNA: TGTGCCAGCAGCTTAGGAGTCACCCTAGTGGGGCAGTTCTTC. Protein product: CASSLGVTLVGQFF.

This clonotype was detected many times. The chain has TRBV4-1 and TRBJ2-5; D is unresolved. Germline lookup yields CDR1 MGHRA and CDR2 YSYEKL. The V gene lost 2 bases and the J gene lost 2 bases, with 3 bases spanning the gap. This CDR3 contains 12 residues. This CDR3 is CASSQPQETQYF. The CDR3 nucleotides read TGCGCCAGCAGCCAACCACAAGAGACCCAGTACTTC.

V and J are TRBV5-1 and TRBJ2-1; D possibly corresponds to TRBD2 (6 bases). Germline-derived CDR1 and CDR2 are SGHRS and YFSETQ. This CDR3 has 15 amino acids. The V end lost 1 base, the J end lost 0 bases, and 8 bases lay between the germline ends. The CDR3 coding sequence is TGCGCCAGCAGCTTGACTAGCAACTCCTACAATGAGCAGTTCTTC. This sequence encodes CASSLTSNSYNEQFF.

This clonotype occurred many times. The chain carries TRBV11-2 and TRBJ2-1, with 9 bases matching TRBD1. The germline V gene encodes CDR1 SGHAT and CDR2 FQNNGV. The CDR3 sequence is 17 residues long. The J segment lost 1 base and the V segment lost 2 bases, leaving 6 bases of the junction unmatched. The CDR3 sequence: CASSLNFGQGSYNEQFF. For the CDR3, the DNA is TGTGCCAGCAGCTTAAACTTCGGACAGGGGTCCTACAATGAGCAGTTCTTC.

This clonotype was recorded once. A much more abundant neighbour one base away suggests this may be a read error. V usage is TRBV12-3 or TRBV12-4 and J usage is TRBJ1-5; tentative D call: TRBD1 (6 bases). The CDR3 is made up of 13 amino acids. CDR3 amino acids: CASSPQGPQPRHF. The DNA of the CDR3 is TGTGCCAGCAGCCCACAGGGCCCTCAGCCCCGGCATTTT.

This clonotype was detected a few times. This rearrangement joins TRBV20-1 to TRBJ2-5; 7 bases are a match to TRBD2. Trimming removed 5 bases from V and 9 bases from J; junction bases left unmatched: 6. Germline CDR1 reads DFQATT; CDR2 reads SNEGSKA (reference sequence). CDR3 length: 11 amino acids. The DNA for the CDR3 is TGCAGTGCTGGGGGGGTGGTGGCCCAGTACTTC. It is translated as CSAGGVVAQYF.

This clonotype came up a few times. J is TRBJ2-5 and V is TRBV7-8; D may be TRBD1 (5 bases). Trimming removed 5 bases at V and 3 bases at J, with 10 bases between. The germline CDR1 and CDR2 sequences are SGHVS and FQNEAQ. This CDR3 region has 13 residues. The CDR3 nucleotides are TGTGCCAGCAGCCGTACCAGGGAAGAGACCCAGTACTTC. Protein product: CASSRTREETQYF.

This clonotype was picked up a small number of times. The gene calls are TRBV18 and TRBJ1-4, with 8 bases that match TRBD1. V was pared by 4 bases and J by 5 bases, with 6 bases of the junction left unmatched. CDR3 size: 15 residues. Germline CDR1 and CDR2: KGHSH and LQKENI. CDR3 nucleotide sequence: TGTGCCAGCTCACTACAGGACAGGGCGAATGAAAAACTGTTTTTT. Residues: CASSLQDRANEKLFF.

This chain links TRBV20-1 with TRBJ1-1; D is possibly TRBD1 (6 bases). Trimming took 4 bases from V and 11 from J, leaving 23 bases between them. Germline-derived CDR1 and CDR2 are DFQATT and SNEGSKA (reference sequence). CDR3 length: 14 amino acids. The CDR3: CSAISEVGAQGAFF. Here the CDR3 DNA reads TGCAGTGCTATCTCTGAGGTCGGGGCGCAGGGGGCTTTCTTT.

This chain connects TRBV20-1 to TRBJ1-4; D not certain. From germline, CDR1 is DFQATT and CDR2 SNEGSKA (reference sequence). The V and J ends lost 1 base and 4 bases respectively, with 16 bases between them. The CDR3 has 16 amino acids. CDR3 amino acids: CSARAADLLRNEKLFF. In DNA, the CDR3 is TGCAGTGCTAGAGCTGCTGACCTGCTACGTAATGAAAAACTGTTTTTT.

This clonotype was recorded a few times. This chain joins TRBV10-3 and TRBJ2-3; D unclear. Germline CDR1 reads ENHRY; CDR2 reads SYGVKD. The CDR3 loop spans 11 amino acids. Trimming took off 11 bases at V and 6 bases at J, with 12 bases between the two ends. CDR3 nucleotides: TGTGCCTCCCATTCGGAGGATACGCAGTATTTT. Translation gives CASHSEDTQYF.

V usage is TRBV14 and J usage is TRBJ2-1; tentative D call: TRBD2 (5 bases). There are 16 residues in the CDR3. V shed 0 bases and J shed 4 bases, with 13 bases lying between them. In germline, CDR1 is SGHDN, CDR2 FVKESK. The CDR3 sequence is CASSQDAQRGYNEQFF. The DNA of the CDR3 is TGTGCCAGCAGCCAAGACGCTCAACGGGGTTACAATGAGCAGTTCTTC.

This clonotype was counted many times. V gene TRBV29-1 combines with J gene TRBJ2-3; D is possibly TRBD2 (6 bases). CDR3 size: 14 residues. Germline CDR1 and CDR2: SQVTM and ANQGSEA. V was shortened by 4 bases and J by 1 base, with 12 bases between the two germline ends. CDR3 nucleotides: TGCAGCGTTGGTTTGGCGGGGCGCACAGATACGCAGTATTTT. It is translated as CSVGLAGRTDTQYF.

V and J are TRBV27 and TRBJ1-2; TRBD1 is a possible D gene (6 bases). Germline assignment: CDR1 MNHEY and CDR2 SMNVEV (reference sequence). Deletions cut 5 bases from V and 5 bases from J, with 15 bases between. The CDR3 totals 14 residues. The CDR3 coding sequence is TGTGCCAGCAGTACCCGGCGGGGGCTGTATGGCTACACCTTC. It is translated as CASSTRRGLYGYTF.

The gene calls are TRBV6-5 and TRBJ1-2; maybe TRBD1 (6 bases). This CDR3 has 14 amino acids. The germline V gene encodes CDR1 MNHEY and CDR2 SVGAGI. The V end was cut by 0 bases, the J end by 8 bases, with 13 bases between. CDR3 region: CASSYSRGAGGYTF. The CDR3 nucleotides read TGTGCCAGCAGTTACTCGAGGGGGGCGGGAGGCTACACCTTC.

This clonotype was recorded a few times. At one of its ends the junction is not consistent with the germline gene, which may arise from a read error. V is TRBV7-8 and J is TRBJ1-1; perhaps TRBD1 as D (5 bases). This CDR3 has 12 residues. Looked up from germline, CDR1 is SGHVS and CDR2 is FQNEAQ. The CDR3 DNA sequence: TGTGCCTGCAGGGCTTTGAACACTGAAGCTTTCTTT. Residues: CACRALNTEAFF.

The chain is built from TRBV7-2 and TRBJ2-3; D gene unclear. The ends were cut back, 4 bases at V and 2 bases at J, with 4 bases in the middle. Germline V gene sequence: CDR1 SGHTA, CDR2 FQGNSA. The length of the CDR3 is 12 residues. DNA of the CDR3: TGTACCAGCAGCTCTAACACAGATACGCAGTATTTT. The encoded protein is CTSSSNTDTQYF.

This clonotype showed up just a few times. The rearrangement uses TRBV20-1 and TRBJ2-1; a weak D match, TRBD2 (6 bases). Germline V gene sequence: CDR1 DFQATT, CDR2 SNEGSKA (reference sequence). The CDR3 covers 14 residues. Trimming removed 6 bases at V and 4 bases at J, with 16 bases between. The CDR3 nucleotides read TGCAGTGCCGATTTGGAGGGGCTATACAATGAGCAGTTCTTC. Translating it yields CSADLEGLYNEQFF.

The chain couples TRBV7-6 to TRBJ1-6; D not certain. Germline CDR1 is SGHVS and CDR2 is FNYEAQ. Trimming removed 4 bases from V and 7 bases from J, with 20 bases in between. CDR3 length: 17 residues. CDR3 nucleotides: TGTGCCAGCAGCTCTCCCCTAAGACACGGTCCCAATTCACCCCTCCACTTT. This gives the protein CASSSPLRHGPNSPLHF. Variable domain in full (rest from reference TRBV7-6 and TRBJ1-6): GAGVSQSPRYKVTKRGQDVALRCDPISGHVSLYWYRQALGQGPEFLTYFNYEAQQDKSGLPNDRFSAERPEGSISTLTIQRTEQRDSAMYRCASSSPLRHGPNSPLHFGNGTRLTVT.

The rearrangement uses TRBV15 and TRBJ1-2; 9 bases are shared with TRBD1. Germline-derived CDR1 and CDR2 are LNHNV and YYDKDF (reference sequence). The CDR3 totals 16 residues. V shed 8 bases, J shed 0 bases, and the junction held 10 bases outside the gene matches. In DNA, the CDR3 is TGTGCCACCGAACCGGGACAGGGTATTACTAACTATGGCTACACCTTC. This gives the protein CATEPGQGITNYGYTF.